Below, 29 T cell receptor beta chains from the same sample are listed, as sequenced in a study of relationships among human T cell subsets. Naive plus transitional T cells were isolated with anti-CD45RA microbeads from pooled CD4+ and CD8+ T cells. Semiquantitative ARM-PCR amplified T cell receptor alpha and beta CDR3 regions from mRNA. In ARM-PCR, communal superprimers followed tagged nested gene-specific primers for exponential amplification. TCRdb recomputed calls from the multiplex PCR reads with MiXCR, one row per CDR3 protein. The sample lists about 7,400 distinct CDR3 sequences; roughly 68% were seen once. What was sequenced was naive and transitional (CD45RA+) T cells sorted from blood. The receptor set was obtained from a man aged 35 to 55 in good health.

The chain joins TRBV5-6 to TRBJ2-2; tentative D call: TRBD2 (5 bases). The V gene lost 0 bases and the J gene lost 5 bases, with 5 bases spanning the gap. Germline-derived CDR1 and CDR2 are SGHDT and YYEEEE. This CDR3 region has 13 residues. CDR3 amino acids: CASSLGGTGELFF. The CDR3 DNA is TGTGCCAGCAGCTTGGGAGGGACCGGGGAGCTGTTTTTT.

This clonotype was seen a handful of times. The rearrangement links TRBV28 to TRBJ2-1; D possibly uses TRBD1 or TRBD2 (6 bases each). CDR1 MDHEN and CDR2 SYDVKM come from the germline V gene. The CDR3 loop spans 15 amino acids. Trimming removed 2 bases at V and 2 bases at J, with 10 bases between. CDR3 region: CASSLRGLTYNEQFF. CDR3 DNA: TGTGCCAGCAGTTTACGGGGGCTCACCTACAATGAGCAGTTCTTC.

J is TRBJ1-3 and V is TRBV7-2; D unresolved. Germline V CDR1 and CDR2: SGHTA, FQGNSA. Trimming pared 3 bases from V and 12 bases from J, leaving 9 bases between. This CDR3 comprises 11 residues. The CDR3 DNA follows: TGTGCCAGCAGCTTGAATCGGATCATATATTTT. Its translation is CASSLNRIIYF.

This clonotype was found a few times. This rearrangement joins TRBV11-2 to TRBJ1-2; D ambiguous. The germline gives CDR1 SGHAT, CDR2 FQNNGV. V was trimmed by 5 bases and J by 0 bases, leaving 13 bases between them. The CDR3 is 15 residues long. CDR3 sequence (DNA): TGTGCCAGCAGCATCGGGAAGGCAGCTAACTATGGCTACACCTTC. Amino acids: CASSIGKAANYGYTF.

The CDR3 coding sequence is TGTGCCAGCAGTGAAACCCCCGGGGAGCAGTTCTTC. Amino acid sequence: CASSETPGEQFF. V usage is TRBV2 and J usage is TRBJ2-1; D is unclear. Germline V gene sequence: CDR1 SNHLY, CDR2 FYNNEI. The CDR3 is made up of 12 amino acids. Deletions cut 2 bases from V and 10 bases from J, with 9 bases between.

The rearrangement uses TRBV6-6 and TRBJ2-1; D is undetermined. The CDR3 consists of 13 residues. Germline loops: CDR1 MNHNY, CDR2 SVGAGI (reference sequence). V lost 6 bases, J lost 8 bases, and 14 bases lay in between. CDR3: CASSATSPYEQFF. Here the CDR3 DNA reads TGTGCCAGCAGCGCTACCAGCCCTTATGAGCAGTTCTTC.

This clonotype was seen a handful of times. V gene TRBV29-1 combines with J gene TRBJ1-1; the match to TRBD1 covers 8 bases. Germline assignment: CDR1 SQVTM and CDR2 ANQGSEA. Trimming removed 1 base from V and 1 base from J; junction bases left unmatched: 5. There are 15 residues in the CDR3. The CDR3 sequence: CSVEAQGAPNTEAFF. DNA of the CDR3: TGCAGCGTTGAAGCGCAGGGGGCGCCGAACACTGAAGCTTTCTTT.

V gene TRBV27 combines with J gene TRBJ2-2; D may be TRBD1 or TRBD2 (7 bases each). There are 13 residues in the CDR3. The germline V and J ends were trimmed by 9 bases and 7 bases, with 15 bases remaining between them. Germline V lookup: CDR1 MNHEY, CDR2 SMNVEV (reference sequence). Here the CDR3 reads CASGRGRNGELFF. The CDR3 coding sequence is TGTGCCAGTGGGAGGGGGCGGAACGGGGAGCTGTTTTTT.

The genes are TRBV28 and TRBJ1-2; perhaps TRBD1 as D (5 bases). Germline CDR1 and CDR2: MDHEN and SYDVKM. This CDR3 is built from 14 residues. Trimming removed 1 base at V and 7 bases at J, with 13 bases between. As DNA, the CDR3 is TGTGCCAGCAGTTTATCAGGGAAGGCTATTGGCTACACCTTC. Residues: CASSLSGKAIGYTF.

The chain recombines TRBV3-1 with TRBJ2-3; TRBD2 matches at 12 bases. The length of the CDR3 is 18 residues. Germline values: CDR1 LGHDT, CDR2 YNNKEL (reference sequence). Trimming took 2 bases from V and 2 from J; bases not matched to a gene: 8. The CDR3 sequence: CASSQSRLAGAHTDTQYF. The CDR3 bases are TGTGCCAGCAGCCAATCCCGACTAGCGGGGGCCCACACAGATACGCAGTATTTT.

This clonotype came up a few times. The chain uses TRBV5-1 and TRBJ1-2; no clear D. There are 13 residues in the CDR3. The V and J ends lost 0 bases and 5 bases respectively, with 8 bases between them. Germline V gene data show CDR1 as SGHRS and CDR2 as YFSETQ. As DNA, the CDR3 is TGCGCCAGCAGCTTGGACGGTCCGTATGGCTACACCTTC. This encodes CASSLDGPYGYTF.

The V and J genes are TRBV28 and TRBJ1-4, with TRBD1 identical over 10 bases. V shed 0 bases and J 2 bases; nucleotides not matched to a gene: 3. This CDR3 is built from 17 residues. CDR1 MDHEN and CDR2 SYDVKM come from the germline V gene. CDR3 sequence reads: CASSLWGQGPTNEKLFF. In DNA, the CDR3 is TGTGCCAGCAGTTTATGGGGACAGGGGCCGACTAATGAAAAACTGTTTTTT.

The V call is TRBV15, the J call TRBJ2-3; the match to TRBD1 covers 8 bases. V was clipped by 0 bases and J by 4 bases; unmatched bases: 6. The V gene's germline CDR1 is LNHNV and CDR2 YYDKDF (reference sequence). The length of the CDR3 is 16 residues. CDR3 loop: CATSREGTGVADTQYF. Written as DNA, the CDR3 is TGTGCCACCAGCAGAGAAGGGACAGGAGTGGCAGATACGCAGTATTTT.

The rearrangement joins TRBV7-3 to TRBJ2-1, with 7 bases identical to TRBD2. The CDR3 length is 18 residues. Germline CDR1 and CDR2: SGHTA and FQGTGA. Unmatched junction bases numbered 20, after V lost 6 bases and J lost 6 bases. The CDR3 here is CASSPSGRAAWEVNEQFF. The CDR3 DNA reads TGTGCCAGCAGTCCCTCAGGGAGGGCGGCCTGGGAAGTCAATGAGCAGTTCTTC.

CDR3 nucleotide sequence: TGCGCCAGCAGCAAAATCACTTCAACAGATACGCAGTATTTT. Its translation is CASSKITSTDTQYF. The chain uses TRBV4-1 and TRBJ2-3; D gene uncertain. CDR1 is MGHRA and CDR2 is YSYEKL in the germline V gene. V lost 5 bases, J lost 3 bases, and 12 bases lay in between. CDR3 size: 14 residues.

The chain couples TRBV29-1 to TRBJ2-5; 13 bases agree with TRBD2. From germline, CDR1 is SQVTM and CDR2 ANQGSEA. The CDR3 is 15 amino acids. Trimming cost V 7 bases and J 3 bases; bases outside gene matches: 8. DNA for the CDR3: TGCAGCGCCCTCCCCGGACTAGCGGGGGAAGAGACCCAGTACTTC. It translates to CSALPGLAGEETQYF. The whole variable domain, filled in from reference TRBV29-1 and TRBJ2-5, reads SAVISQKPSRDICQRGTSLTIQCQVDSQVTMMFWYRQQPGQSLTLIATANQGSEATYESGFVIDKFPISRPNLTFSTLTVSNMSPEDSSIYLCSALPGLAGEETQYFGPGTRLLVL.

The chain couples TRBV28 to TRBJ2-1; TRBD2 matches 8 bases. The CDR3 runs to 16 residues. Losses at the gene ends were 5 bases for V and 8 bases for J; bases not matched to a gene: 14. Germline V gene lookup returns CDR1 MDHEN and CDR2 SYDVKM. CDR3 nucleotide sequence: TGTGCCAGCAGTCCGATAGCGGGAACGCGGGCGGATGAGCAGTTCTTC. Its translation: CASSPIAGTRADEQFF. Supplemented by reference TRBV28 and TRBJ2-1, the full variable domain reads DVKVTQSSRYLVKRTGEKVFLECVQDMDHENMFWYRQDPGLGLRLIYFSYDVKMKEKGDIPEGYSVSREKKERFSLILESASTNQTSMYLCASSPIAGTRADEQFFGPGTRLTVL.

This clonotype qualifies as large. This chain links TRBV11-3 with TRBJ2-3, with D unclear. The V gene lost 3 bases and the J gene lost 2 bases, with 9 bases spanning the gap. Per germline, CDR1 SGHNT and CDR2 YENEEA. CDR3 length equals 14 residues. The CDR3 loop is CASSFGATTDTQYF. CDR3 sequence (DNA): TGTGCCAGCAGCTTCGGTGCCACCACAGATACGCAGTATTTT.

The chain links TRBV19 to TRBJ2-1; 13 bases are shared with TRBD2. This CDR3 is 18 amino acids long. V lost 4 bases to trimming and J lost 3 bases; unmatched junction nucleotides: 9. Germline lookup yields CDR1 LNHDA and CDR2 SQIVND (reference sequence). CDR3 residues: CASSKQTGTSGIYNEQFF. In nucleotides, the CDR3 is TGTGCCAGTAGTAAACAAACCGGGACTAGCGGGATCTACAATGAGCAGTTCTTC.

This clonotype was found once. This rearrangement joins TRBV27 to TRBJ1-1, with D uncertain. V was clipped by 2 bases and J by 1 base, with 8 bases between them. The CDR3 spans 14 residues. Germline CDR1 and CDR2: MNHEY and SMNVEV (reference sequence). CDR3 amino acids: CASSLHLWNTEAFF. The CDR3 coding sequence is TGTGCCAGCAGTTTACATCTTTGGAACACTGAAGCTTTCTTT.

This chain connects TRBV7-6 to TRBJ1-1; a possible D gene is TRBD1 (6 bases). CDR1 SGHVS and CDR2 FNYEAQ come from the germline V gene. The CDR3 runs to 15 residues. V was trimmed by 3 bases and J by 0 bases, leaving 11 bases between them. DNA for the CDR3: TGTGCCAGCAGCTTTAATCAGGGGATGAACACTGAAGCTTTCTTT. Translation: CASSFNQGMNTEAFF.

The table lists this clonotype with a few counts. The chain links TRBV18 to TRBJ1-1; a possible D gene is TRBD1 (5 bases). This CDR3 is 14 amino acids long. Trimming removed 6 bases from V and 3 bases from J, with 14 bases in between. In germline, CDR1 is KGHSH, CDR2 LQKENI. This CDR3 reads CASSGGAPDTEAFF. The CDR3 DNA follows: TGTGCCAGCTCCGGAGGGGCGCCGGACACTGAAGCTTTCTTT.

In regard to this clonotype: The junction shows a germline mismatch at one end, possibly a read error. V and J are TRBV3-1 and TRBJ1-1, with D possibly matching TRBD1 (5 bases). This CDR3 is built from 13 residues. Germline V lookup: CDR1 LGHDT, CDR2 YNNKEL (reference sequence). The CDR3 region is CASCQVEGRKAFF. DNA for the CDR3: TGTGCCAGCTGCCAAGTGGAGGGGCGTAAAGCTTTCTTT.

This clonotype was detected a few times. The rearrangement links TRBV6-6 to TRBJ2-1; D call uncertain. The germline V gene encodes CDR1 MNHNY and CDR2 SVGAGI (reference sequence). Trimming removed 5 bases at V and 6 bases at J, with 11 bases between. The CDR3 sequence is 13 residues long. The CDR3 sequence is CASSKYHANEQFF. For the CDR3, the DNA is TGTGCCAGCAGTAAGTACCACGCCAATGAGCAGTTCTTC.

The gene calls are TRBV12-3 or TRBV12-4 and TRBJ2-7, with TRBD1 matching 7 bases. The CDR3 spans 14 residues. Losses at the gene ends were 5 bases for V and 2 bases for J; bases not matched to a gene: 6. CDR3 sequence reads: CASSQGQLPYEQYF. The CDR3 coding sequence is TGTGCCAGCAGTCAGGGACAGCTGCCCTACGAGCAGTACTTC.

V is TRBV27 and J is TRBJ2-7; TRBD2 agrees at 8 bases. The CDR3 loop spans 15 amino acids. The germline V gene has CDR1 MNHEY and CDR2 SMNVEV (reference sequence). V was pared by 6 bases and J by 1 base, with 8 bases of the junction left unmatched. The CDR3 nucleotides read TGTGCCAGCAGGGCGGGGGGCGGCGGGTCCTACGAGCAGTACTTC. Translated: CASRAGGGGSYEQYF.

The rearrangement links TRBV10-3 to TRBJ2-7, with D unresolved. The CDR3 runs to 17 residues. V dropped 0 bases and J dropped 2 bases, with 17 bases sitting between them. The germline V gene has CDR1 ENHRY and CDR2 SYGVKD. DNA of the CDR3: TGTGCCATCAGTGAGTCTTTTGTAGGGCGTACCGCCTACGAGCAGTACTTC. It encodes CAISESFVGRTAYEQYF.

This clonotype was recorded a few times. CDR3 region: CASTPAPKTEAFF. DNA for the CDR3: TGTGCCAGCACCCCTGCCCCGAAGACTGAAGCTTTCTTT. The gene calls are TRBV12-3 or TRBV12-4 and TRBJ1-1; D unresolved. CDR3 size: 13 residues. Trimming took off 7 bases at V and 5 bases at J, with 14 bases between the two ends.

The chain links TRBV12-3 or TRBV12-4 to TRBJ1-4; TRBD1 matches at 7 bases. CDR3 length equals 18 residues. Trimming cost V 5 bases and J 0 bases; bases outside gene matches: 12. Here the CDR3 DNA reads TGTGCCAGCAGTGCCACAGGGGCGTTTAAAACAACTAATGAAAAACTGTTTTTT. Amino acid sequence: CASSATGAFKTTNEKLFF.